Listed below are T cell receptor beta chains from one sample, sequenced in a study of cytomegalovirus exposure and HLA in healthy donors. Assay used: immunoSEQ multiplex PCR; TCRdb lists only in-frame clones, some missing. The profile shows 60,000 to 100,000 clones, 60% to 85% of them singletons. Sequences were obtained from PBMCs. These TCRs come from a middle-aged man in good health and CMV-seronegative. The CDR3 runs from the conserved cysteine through the conserved F or W. A D gene is named only where the DNA matches it firmly. Part of the rows lack a size; the others show once, few, many or a class for expanded clones.

size,J,V,D,CDR3,DNA
once,TRBJ2-2,TRBV7-9,TRBD2,CASSLVGGERAGDVGELFF,TGTGCCAGCAGCTTAGTAGGAGGGGAGAGAGCGGGAGATGTCGGGGAGCTGTTTTTT
once,TRBJ1-1,TRBV6-1,TRBD1,CASTTGGLGTEAFF,TGTGCCAGCACCACAGGGGGCCTGGGCACTGAAGCTTTCTTT
few,TRBJ1-2,TRBV4-1,TRBD1,CASSRLTGTVSSGYTF,TGCGCCAGCAGCCGCTTAACCGGGACAGTTAGTAGCGGCTACACCTTC
few,TRBJ2-3,TRBV7-8,TRBD1,CASSPRTGERTDTQYF,TGTGCCAGCAGCCCCCGTACAGGGGAGAGGACAGATACGCAGTATTTT
NA,TRBJ1-1,TRBV4-1,NA,CASSQWVRANGGTEAFF,TGCGCCAGCAGCCAATGGGTTCGAGCAAACGGGGGCACTGAAGCTTTCTTT
NA,TRBJ2-2,TRBV7-7,TRBD2,CASSGGLVSGELFF,TGTGCTAGCAGCGGGGGACTAGTATCCGGGGAGCTGTTTTTT
NA,TRBJ2-1,TRBV9,NA,CASSGGGPYNEQFF,TGTGCCAGCAGCGGGGGAGGCCCGTACAATGAGCAGTTCTTC
few,TRBJ2-1,TRBV18,TRBD2,CASSRPGLAGVDEQFF,TGTGCCAGCTCACGGCCGGGACTAGCGGGAGTCGATGAGCAGTTCTTC
NA,TRBJ2-6,TRBV14,TRBD2,CASSHGTSGNLVGNCGANVLTF,TGTGCCAGCAGCCATGGGACTAGCGGGAACTTAGTGGGGAATTGTGGGGCCAACGTCCTGACTTTC
NA,TRBJ1-4,TRBV19,NA,CASSPLTGVNEKLFF,TGTGCCAGTAGTCCCTTGACGGGGGTCAATGAAAAACTGTTTTTT
once,TRBJ1-5,TRBV10-3,NA,CAISVGGPNQPQHF,TGTGCCATCAGTGTAGGAGGGCCCAATCAGCCCCAGCATTTT
once,TRBJ2-7,TRBV6-5,NA,CASRGSSYEQYF,TGTGCCAGCAGAGGGAGCTCCTACGAGCAGTACTTC
NA,TRBJ2-2,TRBV9,NA,CASSDRTEPSTGELFF,TGTGCCAGCAGCGACCGGACTGAACCCTCAACCGGGGAGCTGTTTTTT
NA,TRBJ1-4,TRBV21-1,NA,CASSPRTGGNEKLFF,TGTGCCAGCAGCCCCCGGACAGGGGGAAATGAAAAACTGTTTTTT
NA,TRBJ2-1,TRBV13,NA,CASGSLSRHSYNEQFF,TGTGCCAGCGGGAGCCTGTCTCGACATTCCTACAATGAGCAGTTCTTC
NA,TRBJ2-2,TRBV6-4,NA,CASRGESGELFF,TGTGCCAGCAGGGGAGAGAGCGGGGAGCTGTTTTTT
NA,TRBJ2-6,TRBV6-1,NA,CASSAGAGANVLTF,TGTGCCAGCAGTGCGGGGGCTGGGGCCAACGTCCTGACTTTC
once,TRBJ2-1,TRBV29-1,NA,CSVIRGSYNEQFF,TGCAGCGTCATCAGGGGTTCATACAATGAGCAGTTCTTC
once,TRBJ2-1,TRBV19,NA,CASSIRAGFKNEQFF,TGTGCCAGTAGTATAAGGGCGGGGTTTAAGAATGAGCAGTTCTTC
NA,TRBJ2-3,TRBV2,NA,CASSGGQTRGTDTQYF,TGTGCCAGCAGTGGCGGACAGACAAGGGGCACAGATACGCAGTATTTT
NA,TRBJ1-5,TRBV5-1,TRBD1,CASSMGQSGNQPQHF,TGCGCCAGCAGCATGGGACAGTCTGGCAATCAGCCCCAGCATTTT
NA,TRBJ2-5,TRBV6-1,NA,CASSEGSEETQYF,TGTGCCAGCAGTGAAGGGTCCGAGGAGACCCAGTACTTC
few,TRBJ2-7,TRBV14,NA,CASSRPTQGEDSYEQYF,TGTGCCAGCAGCCGACCCACGCAGGGTGAAGACTCCTACGAGCAGTACTTC
NA,TRBJ2-7,TRBV18,TRBD1,CASSPSMGQGVGEQYF,TGTGCCAGCTCACCATCAATGGGACAGGGGGTCGGTGAGCAGTACTTC
NA,TRBJ2-2,TRBV10-3,NA,CAISEPGGTLHTGELFF,TGTGCCATCAGTGAGCCAGGCGGGACCCTACACACCGGGGAGCTGTTTTTT
once,TRBJ2-6,TRBV28,TRBD1,CASSSGTVLSGANVLTF,TGTGCCAGCAGTTCGGGGACAGTCCTCTCTGGGGCCAACGTCCTGACTTTC
NA,TRBJ1-1,TRBV7-2,NA,CASSLLNTEAFF,TGTGCCAGCAGCTTACTAAACACTGAAGCTTTCTTT
NA,TRBJ1-2,TRBV5-1,TRBD1,CASTPGQGTYGYTF,TGCGCCAGCACCCCCGGACAGGGAACCTATGGCTACACCTTC
NA,TRBJ1-2,TRBV2,NA,CASSENSYGYTF,TGTGCCAGCAGTGAAAACAGTTATGGCTACACCTTC